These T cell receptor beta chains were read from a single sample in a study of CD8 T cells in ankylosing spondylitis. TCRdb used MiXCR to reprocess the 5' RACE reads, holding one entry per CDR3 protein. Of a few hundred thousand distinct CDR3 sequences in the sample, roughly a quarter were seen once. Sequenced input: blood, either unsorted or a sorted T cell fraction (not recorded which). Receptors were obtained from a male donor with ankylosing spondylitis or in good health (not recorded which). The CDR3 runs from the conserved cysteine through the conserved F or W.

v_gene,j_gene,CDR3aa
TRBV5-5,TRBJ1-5,CASSSTGVRQPQHF
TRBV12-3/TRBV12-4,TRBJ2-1,CASSLSGPTVYEQFF
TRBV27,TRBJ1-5,CASSERGNQPQHF
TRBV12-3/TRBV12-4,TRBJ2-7,CASSPTVGYEQYF
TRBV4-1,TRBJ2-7,CASSQPRRGYNEQYF
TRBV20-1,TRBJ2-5,CSAAFRGLETQYF
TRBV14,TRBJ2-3,CASSQGVSGRDTQYF
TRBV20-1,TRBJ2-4,CSAKGDAGVKNIQYF
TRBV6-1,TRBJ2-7,CASTPRGVHEQYF
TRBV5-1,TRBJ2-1,CASSLGARSSYNEQFF
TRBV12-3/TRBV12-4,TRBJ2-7,CASSFRGGPYEQYF